Below, 9 T cell receptor beta chains from the same sample are listed, as sequenced in a study of T cell responses to AZD1222 COVID-19 vaccine. Method: immunoSEQ multiplex PCR; TCRdb's copy keeps in-frame clones and lacks some. The sample has approximately 52,000 clones; about nine tenths are singletons. The material was peripheral blood, obtained 28 days after the second AZD1222 dose. The receptors originated from an adult who received the AZD1222 COVID-19 vaccine.

V usage is TRBV11-2 and J usage is TRBJ2-3; tentatively, D is TRBD1 (7 bases). Deletions cut 0 bases from V and 1 base from J, with 8 bases between. The CDR3 extends over 15 amino acids. Germline V gene lookup returns CDR1 SGHAT and CDR2 FQNNGV. CDR3 nucleotides: TGTGCCAGCAGCTTAGACAGGGGGGGCACAGATACGCAGTATTTT. It codes for CASSLDRGGTDTQYF.

The V gene is TRBV2, the J gene TRBJ2-2; D is ambiguous. The germline CDR1 and CDR2 sequences are SNHLY and FYNNEI. The CDR3 runs 10 residues. The germline V and J ends were trimmed by 6 bases and 7 bases, with 3 bases remaining between them. CDR3 nucleotides: TGTGCCAGCAGGGGCGGGGAGCTGTTTTTT. Encoded protein: CASRGGELFF.

This sequence joins TRBV5-1 and TRBJ2-3; 8 bases map to TRBD1. Germline lookup yields CDR1 SGHRS and CDR2 YFSETQ. Trimming at V came to 1 base and at J to 0 bases, leaving 1 base not matched to a gene. The CDR3 consists of 15 residues. The CDR3: CASSLTGGSTDTQYF. CDR3 in DNA: TGCGCCAGCAGCTTGACAGGGGGGAGCACAGATACGCAGTATTTT.

The chain carries TRBV28 and TRBJ2-7; the match to TRBD2 covers 9 bases. The length of the CDR3 is 14 residues. In germline, CDR1 is MDHEN, CDR2 SYDVKM. Unmatched junction bases numbered 7, after V lost 6 bases and J lost 4 bases. Here the CDR3 reads CASRSGLAAYEQYF. DNA of the CDR3: TGTGCCAGCAGGTCGGGACTAGCAGCGTACGAGCAGTACTTC.

For the CDR3, the DNA is TGTGCCAGCAGCCCTAGCGGAGGGAGCTCCTACAATGAGCAGTTCTTC. Translating gives CASSPSGGSSYNEQFF. The genes are TRBV5-4 and TRBJ2-1; 7 bases align to TRBD2. The CDR3 sequence is 16 residues long. From germline, CDR1 is SGHNT and CDR2 YYREEE (reference sequence). V shed 4 bases and J 0 bases; nucleotides not matched to a gene: 7.

The CDR3 loop reads CATETDRGRDTQYF. CDR3 DNA: TGCGCCACCGAGACAGACAGGGGGCGGGATACCCAGTACTTC. This sequence joins TRBV23-1 and TRBJ2-5; 10 bases line up with TRBD1. TRBV23-1 counts as an open reading frame of uncertain function. This CDR3 contains 14 residues. Trimming cost V 10 bases and J 8 bases; bases outside gene matches: 13.

The chain uses TRBV3-1 (or the pseudogene TRBV3-2) and TRBJ2-5, with 9 bases aligning to TRBD1. The CDR3 contains 17 residues. Germline V gene lookup returns CDR1 LGHDT and CDR2 YNNKEL (reference sequence). After removal of 4 bases from V and 5 bases from J, the junction contained 14 bases not matched to a gene. CDR3 residues: CASSRRPGQGYGETQYF. CDR3 DNA: TGTGCCAGCAGCCGCCGACCGGGACAGGGATATGGTGAGACCCAGTACTTC.

This rearrangement joins TRBV28 to TRBJ1-1; 7 bases are shared with TRBD1. The CDR3 is made up of 14 amino acids. CDR1 MDHEN and CDR2 SYDVKM come from the germline V gene. The ends lost 5 bases at V and 10 bases at J; junction bases unmatched: 13. The CDR3 reads CASSLSDRVGRAFF. The CDR3 DNA sequence: TGTGCCAGCAGTCTGAGCGACAGGGTTGGCCGAGCTTTCTTT.

This chain links TRBV19 with TRBJ2-1; tentative D call: TRBD1 (5 bases). Between the trimmed V and J ends, which lost 7 bases and 9 bases, there was a span of 13 bases. The CDR3 has 12 residues. Germline CDR1 LNHDA, CDR2 SQIVND (reference sequence). CDR3 loop: CASTTFGAEQFF. The CDR3 bases are TGTGCCAGTACCACCTTTGGGGCTGAGCAGTTCTTC.